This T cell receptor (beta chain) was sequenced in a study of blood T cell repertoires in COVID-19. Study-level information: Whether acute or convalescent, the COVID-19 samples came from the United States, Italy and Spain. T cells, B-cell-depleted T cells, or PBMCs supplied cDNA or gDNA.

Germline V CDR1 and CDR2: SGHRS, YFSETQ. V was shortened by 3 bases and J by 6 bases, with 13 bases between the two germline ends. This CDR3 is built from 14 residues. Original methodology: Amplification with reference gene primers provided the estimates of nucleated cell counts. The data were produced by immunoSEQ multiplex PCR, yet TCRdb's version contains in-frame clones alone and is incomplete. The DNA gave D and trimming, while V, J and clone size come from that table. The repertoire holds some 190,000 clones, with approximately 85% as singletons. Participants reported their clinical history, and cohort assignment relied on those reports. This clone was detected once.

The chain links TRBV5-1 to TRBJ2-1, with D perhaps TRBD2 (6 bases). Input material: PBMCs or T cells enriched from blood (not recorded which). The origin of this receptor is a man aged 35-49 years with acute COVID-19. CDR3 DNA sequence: TGCGCCAGCAGCTCCCAAGGAGGGGTCAATGAGCAGTTCTTC. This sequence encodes CASSSQGGVNEQFF.